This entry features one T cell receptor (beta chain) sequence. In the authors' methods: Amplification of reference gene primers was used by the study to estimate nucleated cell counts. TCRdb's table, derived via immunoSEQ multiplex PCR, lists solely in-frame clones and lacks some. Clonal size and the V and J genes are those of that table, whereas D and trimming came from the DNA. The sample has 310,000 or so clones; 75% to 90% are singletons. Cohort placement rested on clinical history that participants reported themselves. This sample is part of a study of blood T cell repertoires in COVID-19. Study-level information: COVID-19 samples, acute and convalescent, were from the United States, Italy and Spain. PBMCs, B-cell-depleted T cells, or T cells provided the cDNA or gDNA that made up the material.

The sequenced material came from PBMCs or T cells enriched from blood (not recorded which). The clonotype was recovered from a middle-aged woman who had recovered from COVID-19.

The CDR3 DNA follows: TGTGCCAGCAGCTTAGACAGGGGTTTCCAAGAGACCCAGTACTTC. It codes for CASSLDRGFQETQYF. The chain employs TRBV7-9 and TRBJ2-5; 7 bases agree with TRBD1. The CDR3 covers 15 residues. After removal of 1 base from V and 1 base from J, the junction contained 3 bases not matched to a gene. The germline V gene encodes CDR1 SEHNR and CDR2 FQNEAQ (reference sequence).